The 18 T cell receptor beta chains in this list originate from one sample, sequenced in a study of blood T cell repertoires in COVID-19. The data were produced by immunoSEQ multiplex PCR, yet TCRdb's version contains in-frame clones alone and is incomplete. Of some 41,000 clones listed, roughly 87% are singletons. Sequencing input: peripheral blood. The receptors here all came from a man between 65 and 85 years old with active COVID-19.

The gene calls are TRBV6-5 and TRBJ2-7; 9 nucleotides agree with TRBD2. This CDR3 has 14 amino acids. The trim removed 6 bases at V and 2 bases at J, leaving 5 bases unmatched. CDR1 and CDR2 (germline): MNHEY, SVGAGI. CDR3 sequence: CASSSAGGPYEQYF. CDR3 in DNA: TGTGCCAGCAGCTCAGCGGGGGGACCCTACGAGCAGTACTTC.

Points on this clone: Other DNA sequences in this sample translate to the same CDR3. The chain is built from TRBV19 and TRBJ1-3, with TRBD1 matching 10 bases. The CDR3 covers 18 residues. Germline CDR1 reads LNHDA; CDR2 reads SQIVND (reference sequence). V dropped 3 bases and J dropped 4; count of bases not matched to a gene: 12. The CDR3 protein is CASSIELPGQGSGNTIYF. CDR3 DNA: TGTGCCAGTAGTATTGAACTGCCGGGACAGGGGTCCGGAAACACCATATATTTT.

The V gene is TRBV9, the J gene TRBJ2-2; maybe TRBD2 (6 bases). The CDR3 loop spans 17 amino acids. Trimming removed 0 bases from V and 3 bases from J, with 15 bases in between. CDR1 SGDLS and CDR2 YYNGEE come from the germline V gene. The CDR3 loop is CASSVGGGPGYTGELFF. The CDR3 DNA reads as TGTGCCAGCAGCGTAGGAGGAGGGCCGGGATACACCGGGGAGCTGTTTTTT.

The chain joins TRBV20-1 to TRBJ2-3; D gene uncertain. The CDR3 loop spans 11 amino acids. CDR1 DFQATT and CDR2 SNEGSKA come from the germline V gene (reference sequence). The ends were cut back, 7 bases at V and 6 bases at J, with 11 bases in the middle. CDR3 coding DNA: TGCAGTGTCCCAGTCGGGGATACGCAGTATTTT. It codes for CSVPVGDTQYF.

CDR3 sequence: CASRPGHGFYEQYF. CDR3 nucleotides: TGTGCCAGCCGACCCGGACACGGTTTCTACGAGCAGTACTTC. This chain links TRBV6-5 with TRBJ2-7, with D tentatively TRBD1 (5 bases). The CDR3 loop spans 14 amino acids. V was shortened by 8 bases and J by 3 bases, with 17 bases between the two germline ends. CDR1 is MNHEY, CDR2 SVGAGI, per germline.

The chain couples TRBV4-3 to TRBJ1-1; 7 nucleotides line up with TRBD1. The trim removed 3 bases at V and 1 base at J, leaving 2 bases unmatched. Germline V gene sequence: CDR1 LGHNA, CDR2 YSLEER. The CDR3 spans 14 residues. The CDR3 protein is CASSQGQKNTEAFF. CDR3 coding DNA: TGCGCCAGCAGCCAGGGACAGAAGAACACTGAAGCTTTCTTT.

The chain is built from TRBV11-2 and TRBJ1-1; no firm D call. The CDR3 spans 13 residues. The germline V gene encodes CDR1 SGHAT and CDR2 FQNNGV. V was trimmed by 7 bases and J by 1 base, leaving 10 bases between them. The CDR3 sequence is CASTKNRNTEAFF. The DNA of the CDR3 is TGTGCCAGCACCAAAAACAGGAACACTGAAGCTTTCTTT.

V usage is TRBV4-2 and J usage is TRBJ2-7; 9 nucleotides line up with TRBD2. CDR1 is LGHNA, CDR2 YNFKEQ, per germline. This CDR3 is built from 16 residues. J gave up 7 bases and V 1 base, and 11 bases lay outside the gene matches. The CDR3 here is CASSQATAGGRGEQYF. The DNA of the CDR3 is TGTGCCAGCAGCCAAGCAACGGCGGGGGGGCGTGGAGAGCAGTACTTC.

The chain recombines TRBV24-1 with TRBJ1-2; D gene ambiguous. Germline values: CDR1 KGHDR, CDR2 SFDVKD. The CDR3 extends over 14 amino acids. Trimming shortened V by 8 bases and J by 7 bases, and 19 bases separated the two germline ends. CDR3 coding DNA: TGTGCCACCACCCCTCCTGGGCAGTTAAGTGGCTACACCTTC. This translates into CATTPPGQLSGYTF.

The rearrangement links TRBV12-3 or TRBV12-4 to TRBJ1-2; 9 bases fit TRBD1. This CDR3 contains 13 residues. Germline trimming cut 5 bases from V and 3 bases from J; bases unmatched to any gene: 1. Here the CDR3 DNA reads TGTGCCAGCAGTAGGGACAGGGACTATGGCTACACCTTC. Translation: CASSRDRDYGYTF.

This chain uses TRBV2 with TRBJ1-1, with 8 bases lining up with TRBD1. CDR1 SNHLY and CDR2 FYNNEI come from the germline V gene. The V and J ends lost 8 bases and 10 bases, in that order; junction bases with no gene match: 6. The CDR3 covers 11 residues. CDR3 nucleotide sequence: TGTGCCAGCGGATCTACAGGGGGAGCTTTCTTT. This sequence encodes CASGSTGGAFF.

The V call is TRBV18, the J call TRBJ1-1; TRBD1 agrees at 7 bases. The length of the CDR3 is 15 residues. With 0 bases clipped from V and 7 bases from J, the junction kept 8 bases outside the gene matches. CDR1 is KGHSH and CDR2 is LQKENI in the germline V gene. This CDR3 is CASSPPGQGGFEAFF. Here the CDR3 DNA reads TGTGCCAGCTCACCACCGGGTCAGGGGGGCTTTGAAGCTTTCTTT.

This chain links TRBV4-3 with TRBJ2-3; 9 nucleotides agree with TRBD1. The ends lost 4 bases at V and 3 bases at J; junction bases unmatched: 5. This CDR3 is 15 amino acids long. CDR1 is LGHNA and CDR2 is YSLEER in the germline V gene. The CDR3, as DNA: TGCGCCAGCAGCCCCTCCGGGACAGGGACAGATACGCAGTATTTT. Translation gives CASSPSGTGTDTQYF.

The CDR3 loop is CASSTRGGSQYNEQFF. The DNA for the CDR3 is TGTGCCAGCAGCACAAGGGGGGGAAGCCAATACAATGAGCAGTTCTTC. This chain connects TRBV3-1 (or the pseudogene TRBV3-2) to TRBJ2-1; a weak D match, TRBD2 (7 bases). CDR1 and CDR2 (germline): LGHDT, YNNKEL (reference sequence). V lost 5 bases and J lost 4, with 18 bases in between. The length of the CDR3 is 16 residues.

The chain couples TRBV11-2 to TRBJ1-4, with TRBD1 matching over 10 bases. V trimming: 1 base; J trimming: 8 bases; junction bases outside the gene matches: 7. Per germline, CDR1 SGHAT and CDR2 FQNNGV. The CDR3 is 16 residues long. The CDR3 sequence: CASSLGDRGRAEKLFF. The CDR3 DNA reads TGTGCCAGCAGCTTAGGTGACAGGGGGCGTGCGGAAAAACTGTTTTTT.

V and J are TRBV18 and TRBJ1-2; tentative D call: TRBD1 (6 bases). Germline V lookup: CDR1 KGHSH, CDR2 LQKENI. V shed 7 bases and J shed 12 bases, with 24 bases lying between them. CDR3 size: 14 residues. The CDR3 DNA reads TGTGCCAGCTTCCCCATCCGTCAAAACAGGGTCCACACCTTC. Protein product: CASFPIRQNRVHTF.

This chain connects TRBV5-8 to TRBJ1-5, with a weak D call TRBD1 (6 bases). V shed 5 bases and J shed 2 bases, with 14 bases lying between them. Germline loops: CDR1 SGHTS, CDR2 YDEGEE. The CDR3 runs to 15 residues. The CDR3 sequence is CASRLQGRGNQPQHF. The CDR3 DNA follows: TGTGCCAGCAGGTTACAGGGCCGGGGCAATCAGCCCCAGCATTTT.

CDR3: CASSPASNSPLHF. CDR3 DNA sequence: TGTGCCAGCTCACCAGCGTCTAATTCACCCCTCCACTTT. The gene calls are TRBV18 and TRBJ1-6; D not resolved. The V end was cut by 2 bases, the J end by 6 bases, with 5 bases between. This CDR3 is 13 amino acids long. Germline V CDR1 and CDR2: KGHSH, LQKENI. The complete variable domain, with remaining parts taken from reference TRBV18 and TRBJ1-6, reads NAGVMQNPRHLVRRRGQEARLRCSPMKGHSHVYWYRQLPEEGLKFMVYLQKENIIDESGMPKERFSAEFPKEGPSILRIQQVVRGDSAAYFCASSPASNSPLHFGNGTRLTVT.